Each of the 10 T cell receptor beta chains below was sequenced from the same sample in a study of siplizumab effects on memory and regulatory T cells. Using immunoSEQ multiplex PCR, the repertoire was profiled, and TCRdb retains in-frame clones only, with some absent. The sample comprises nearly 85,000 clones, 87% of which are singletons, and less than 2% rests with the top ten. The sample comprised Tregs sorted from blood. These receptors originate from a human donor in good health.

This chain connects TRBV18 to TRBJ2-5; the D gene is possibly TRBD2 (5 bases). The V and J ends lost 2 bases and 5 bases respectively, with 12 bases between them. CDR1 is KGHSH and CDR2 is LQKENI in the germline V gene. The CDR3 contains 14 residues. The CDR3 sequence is CASSPVGVGETQYF. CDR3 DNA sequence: TGTGCCAGCTCACCAGTCGGGGTGGGTGAGACCCAGTACTTC.

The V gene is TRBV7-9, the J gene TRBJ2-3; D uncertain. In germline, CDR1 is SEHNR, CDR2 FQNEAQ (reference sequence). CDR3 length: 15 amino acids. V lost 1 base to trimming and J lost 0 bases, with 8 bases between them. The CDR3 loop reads CASSLGQASTDTQYF. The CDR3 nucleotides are TGTGCCAGCAGCTTAGGGCAGGCCAGCACAGATACGCAGTATTTT.

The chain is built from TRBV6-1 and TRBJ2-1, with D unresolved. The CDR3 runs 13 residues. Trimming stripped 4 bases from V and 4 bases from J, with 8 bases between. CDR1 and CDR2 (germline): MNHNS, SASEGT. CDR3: CASSGPRYNEQFF. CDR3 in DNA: TGTGCCAGCAGTGGACCCCGATACAATGAGCAGTTCTTC.

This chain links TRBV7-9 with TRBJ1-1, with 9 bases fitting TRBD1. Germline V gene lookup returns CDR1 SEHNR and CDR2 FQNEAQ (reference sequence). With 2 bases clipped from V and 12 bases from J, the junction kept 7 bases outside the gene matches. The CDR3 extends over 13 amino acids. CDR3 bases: TGTGCCAGCAGCTTATTTGGGACAGGGTTATCTTTCTTT. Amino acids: CASSLFGTGLSFF.

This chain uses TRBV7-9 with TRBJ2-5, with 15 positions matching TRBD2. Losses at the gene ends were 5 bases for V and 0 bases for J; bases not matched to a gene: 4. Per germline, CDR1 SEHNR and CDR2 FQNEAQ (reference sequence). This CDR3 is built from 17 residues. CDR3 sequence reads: CASSAGLAGGDQETQYF. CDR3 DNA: TGTGCCAGCAGCGCGGGACTAGCGGGGGGTGACCAAGAGACCCAGTACTTC.

The CDR3 DNA reads as TGTGCCAGCAGCCACAGCGGGGGGAACTACAATGAGCAGTTCTTC. Translation gives CASSHSGGNYNEQFF. The chain joins TRBV11-3 to TRBJ2-1; 9 positions agree with TRBD2. V lost 5 bases, J lost 3 bases, and 5 bases stayed unmatched. CDR1 is SGHNT, CDR2 YENEEA, per germline. The CDR3 sequence is 15 residues long.

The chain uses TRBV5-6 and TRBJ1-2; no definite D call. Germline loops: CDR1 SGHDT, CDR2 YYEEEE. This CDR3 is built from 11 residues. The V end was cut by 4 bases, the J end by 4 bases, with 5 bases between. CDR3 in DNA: TGTGCCAGCAGCGCCGGCTATGGCTACACCTTC. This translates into CASSAGYGYTF.

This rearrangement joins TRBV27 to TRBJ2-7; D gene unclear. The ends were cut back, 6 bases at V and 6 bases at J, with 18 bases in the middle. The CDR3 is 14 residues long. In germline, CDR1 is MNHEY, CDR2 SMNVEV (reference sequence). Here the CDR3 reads CASSLSSRIGEQYF. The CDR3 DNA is TGTGCCAGCAGCCTTAGCTCCCGGATTGGCGAGCAGTACTTC.

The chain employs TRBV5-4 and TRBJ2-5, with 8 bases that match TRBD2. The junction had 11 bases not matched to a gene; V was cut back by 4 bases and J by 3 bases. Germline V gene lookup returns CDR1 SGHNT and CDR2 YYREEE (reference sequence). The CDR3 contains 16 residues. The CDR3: CASSVAGTRLKETQYF. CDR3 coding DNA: TGTGCCAGCAGCGTTGCCGGGACTAGGTTAAAAGAGACCCAGTACTTC.

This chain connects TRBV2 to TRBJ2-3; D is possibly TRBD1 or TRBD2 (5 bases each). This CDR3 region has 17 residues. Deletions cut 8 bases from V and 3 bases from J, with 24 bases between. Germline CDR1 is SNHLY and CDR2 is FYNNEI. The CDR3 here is CASGLTGRTVGTDTQYF. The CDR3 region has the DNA TGTGCCAGCGGTCTTACGGGGCGTACTGTAGGAACAGATACGCAGTATTTT.